This T cell receptor (beta chain) was recorded in a study of blood T cell repertoires in COVID-19. Sequencing was performed with immunoSEQ multiplex PCR; in TCRdb, only in-frame clones are kept and a portion is missing. The sample shows hundreds of thousands of clones, 85% to 90% of them seen only once. V was trimmed by 6 bases and J by 4 bases, leaving 20 bases between them. Germline loops: CDR1 KGHDR, CDR2 SFDVKD. The CDR3 has 16 residues. The chain uses TRBV24-1 and TRBJ1-2; D is uncertain. Sequenced: peripheral blood. The sequence was obtained from a woman younger than 35 with acute or convalescent COVID-19. DNA for the CDR3: TGTGCCACCAGTTTCCCCCGCAACGGGAATTCCTATGGCTACACCTTC. Its translation: CATSFPRNGNSYGYTF.